The present T cell receptor (beta chain) was sequenced within a study of cytomegalovirus exposure and HLA in healthy donors. Study-level background: From HLA-typed donors, an early data release held approximately 85 million unique TCRs. Whole-study results and caveats: It was reported that TCR beta sequences correctly inferred the HLA-A and HLA-B alleles for most subjects. Presence/absence analyses took donor sequencing depth as roughly uniform. In a later analysis, TCR beta V- and J-gene trimming showed a link to a missense DCLRE1C variant.

V was cut by 1 base and J by 7 bases, with 16 bases left in between. Germline CDR1 reads MNHNS; CDR2 reads SASEGT. This CDR3 comprises 15 residues. In regard to this clone: Its target is not known.

It was with 60 Vbeta and 13 Jbeta primers that the PCR ran. Clones were read by immunoSEQ multiplex PCR, and TCRdb kept only the in-frame ones, dropping some. The data contain 140,000 to 150,000 clones, roughly four fifths of them singletons. The sequenced material came from PBMCs. The chain uses TRBV6-1 and TRBJ2-5; D perhaps matches TRBD2 (5 bases). This sequence was found in a man aged 25 to 40 in good health and CMV-seronegative. The CDR3 reads CASSEVLGLSGTQYF. DNA for the CDR3: TGTGCCAGCAGTGAAGTCCTTGGACTGTCGGGGACCCAGTACTTC.